This T cell receptor beta chain emerged from a study of regulatory T cells in long-lasting Graves disease. Time point here: newly diagnosed GD, antithyroid drugs for less than 3 months. Construction of the TCR library relied on RNA isolated from PBMCs. A blood draw put around 9.3 milliliters of peripheral blood into EDTA tubes. In this sample, this clonotype turned up many times. CDR1 and CDR2 (germline): SNHLY, FYNNEI. Trimming cost V 6 bases and J 5 bases; bases outside gene matches: 8. The CDR3 totals 14 residues. Arm-PCR with iRepertoire HTBI primers amplified the CDR3 regions for these TCR beta libraries. TCRdb reanalysed the multiplex PCR reads using MiXCR and keeps one entry per CDR3 protein. This table holds around 400,000 distinct CDR3 sequences, roughly 15% found once. The same data also went into a second study, on T cells in Graves' hyperthyroidism and ophthalmopathy.

The V gene is TRBV2, the J gene TRBJ2-5; 8 bases match TRBD1. The receptor was isolated from a woman aged 35 to 49 with Graves disease. The material was peripheral blood mononuclear cells (PBMCs), obtained at new diagnosis, from a patient treated with antithyroid drugs. Here the CDR3 reads CASSLGQGEETQYF. CDR3 DNA sequence: TGTGCCAGCAGCCTCGGACAGGGTGAGGAGACCCAGTACTTC.